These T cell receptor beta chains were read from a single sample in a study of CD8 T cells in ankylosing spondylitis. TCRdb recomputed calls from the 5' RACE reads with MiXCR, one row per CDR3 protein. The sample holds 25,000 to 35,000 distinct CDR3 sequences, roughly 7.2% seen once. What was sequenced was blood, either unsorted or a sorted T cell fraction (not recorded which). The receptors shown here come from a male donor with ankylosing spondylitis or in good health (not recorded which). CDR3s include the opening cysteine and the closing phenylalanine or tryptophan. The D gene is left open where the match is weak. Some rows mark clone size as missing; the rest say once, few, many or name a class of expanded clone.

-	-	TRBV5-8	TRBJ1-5	TGTGCCAGCAGCTTGAGTGGACTGGTAAGCAATCAGCCCCAGCATTTT	CASSLSGLVSNQPQHF
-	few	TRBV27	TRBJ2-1	TGTGCCAGCAGTTTACGGGGAAAGAATGAGCAGTTCTTC	CASSLRGKNEQFF
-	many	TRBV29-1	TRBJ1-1	TGCAGCGTTGAAGGTGAGGGAGATTCCATGAACACTGAAGCTTTCTTT	CSVEGEGDSMNTEAFF
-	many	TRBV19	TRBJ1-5	TGTGCCAGTAGTATACGGGAGGACTCGCCCCAGCATTTT	CASSIREDSPQHF
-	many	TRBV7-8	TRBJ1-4	TGTGCCAGCAGCCCCGGGCAAAATGAAAAACTGTTTTTT	CASSPGQNEKLFF
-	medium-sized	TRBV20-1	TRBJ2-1	TGCAGTGCTTCTATTTCTATTGGGGCGTTCTTC	CSASISIGAFF
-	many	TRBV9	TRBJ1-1	TGTGCCAGCAGCCTCAGTGGGGACACTGAAGCTTTCTTT	CASSLSGDTEAFF
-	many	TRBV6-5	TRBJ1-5	TGTGCCAGCAGTTACTCGAAGGGGCAGCCCCAGCATTTT	CASSYSKGQPQHF
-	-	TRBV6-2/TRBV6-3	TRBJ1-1	TGTGCCAGCAGTTACCTCCGACAGGACGAAGCTTTCTTT	CASSYLRQDEAFF
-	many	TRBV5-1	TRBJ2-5	TGCGCCAGCAGCGAGAAAGAGACCCAGTACTTC	CASSEKETQYF
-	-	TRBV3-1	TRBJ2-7	TGTGCCAGCAGCCAAGATTCTTCGGGGGTCCCTTACGAGCAGTACTTC	CASSQDSSGVPYEQYF
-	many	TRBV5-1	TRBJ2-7	TGCGCCAGCAGTCCGGGTAGTAACTCCTACGAGCAGTACTTC	CASSPGSNSYEQYF
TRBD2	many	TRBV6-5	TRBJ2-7	TGTGCCAGCAGTTCGGAGCGGGAGTACGAGCAGTACTTC	CASSSEREYEQYF
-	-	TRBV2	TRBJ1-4	TGTGCCAGCAGTAAACAGCCCGAAAAACTGTTTTTT	CASSKQPEKLFF
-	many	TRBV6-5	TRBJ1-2	TGTGCCAGCGGAGAGGGGGGCAAGGGCTACACCTTC	CASGEGGKGYTF
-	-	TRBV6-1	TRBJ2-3	TGTGCCAGCAGCCAAGATTACGGGGGCACAGATACGCAGTATTTT	CASSQDYGGTDTQYF
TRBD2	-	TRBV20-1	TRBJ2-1	TGCAGGGGCCCGGCTCCGGGACTAGCGGGACGCTCCTACAATGAGCAGTTCTTC	CRGPAPGLAGRSYNEQFF
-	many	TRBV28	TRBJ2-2	TGTGCGTCCGGAGTCTCCGGGGAGCTGTTTTTT	CASGVSGELFF
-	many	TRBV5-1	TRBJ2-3	TGCGCCAGCCAGGGGAACACAGATACGCAGTATTTT	CASQGNTDTQYF
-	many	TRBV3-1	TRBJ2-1	TGTGCCAGCAGCCAAGACAGGCTGGGAAGGGGCAATGAGCAGTTCTTC	CASSQDRLGRGNEQFF
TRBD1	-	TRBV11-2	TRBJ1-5	TGTGCCAGCAGCTTACGACCCTCGGGACAGGGGGGCAATCAGCCCCAGCATTTT	CASSLRPSGQGGNQPQHF
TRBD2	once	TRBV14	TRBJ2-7	TGTGCCAGCAGCCGGACTAGCGGGAGGAGGTCCTACGAGCAGTACTTC	CASSRTSGRRSYEQYF
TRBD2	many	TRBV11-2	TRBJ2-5	TGTGCCAGCAGCGGGCGGGAGGGGAGGTGGAGAGAGACCCAGTACTTC	CASSGREGRWRETQYF
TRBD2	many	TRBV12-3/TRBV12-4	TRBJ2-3	TGTGCCAGCAGGCCGGGACTAGCGGGACGCGGAGATACGCAGTATTTT	CASRPGLAGRGDTQYF
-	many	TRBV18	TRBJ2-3	TGTGCCAGCTCCTCCCTAGCTCCAAGCACAGATACGCAGTATTTT	CASSSLAPSTDTQYF
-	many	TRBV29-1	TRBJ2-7	TGCAGCGCAGTAGATACCTACGAGCAGTACTTC	CSAVDTYEQYF
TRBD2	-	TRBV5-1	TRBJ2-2	TGCGCCAGCAGTTCGATTAGCGGGGGATCGCTGAACACCGGGGAGCTGTTTTTC	CASSSISGGSLNTGELFF
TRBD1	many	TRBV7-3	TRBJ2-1	TGTGCCAGCAGCTCAGACAGGGGGCAGGGCTACAATGAGCAGTTCTTC	CASSSDRGQGYNEQFF
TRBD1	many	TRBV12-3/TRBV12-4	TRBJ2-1	TGTGCCAGCAGCCCTGGGACAGGGCGGTTCGGCGAGCAGTTCTTC	CASSPGTGRFGEQFF
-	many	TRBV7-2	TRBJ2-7	TGTGCCAGCAGCTTAGCGTCCCAGTACGAGCAGTACTTC	CASSLASQYEQYF